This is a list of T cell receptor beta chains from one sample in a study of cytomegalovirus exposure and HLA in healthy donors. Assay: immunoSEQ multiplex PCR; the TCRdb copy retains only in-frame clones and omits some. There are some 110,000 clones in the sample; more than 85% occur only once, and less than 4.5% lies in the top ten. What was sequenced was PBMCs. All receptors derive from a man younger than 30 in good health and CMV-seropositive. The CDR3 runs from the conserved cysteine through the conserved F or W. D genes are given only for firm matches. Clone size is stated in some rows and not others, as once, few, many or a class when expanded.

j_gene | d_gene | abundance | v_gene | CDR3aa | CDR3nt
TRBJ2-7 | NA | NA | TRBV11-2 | CASSQTPQGSHEQYF | TGTGCCAGCAGCCAAACCCCACAGGGAAGCCACGAGCAGTACTTC
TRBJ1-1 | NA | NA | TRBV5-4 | CASSSEIMNTEAFF | TGTGCCAGCAGCTCGGAGATCATGAACACTGAAGCTTTCTTT
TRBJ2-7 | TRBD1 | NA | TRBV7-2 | CASRPRDRTLYEQYF | TGTGCCAGCAGGCCCAGGGACAGGACCCTCTACGAGCAGTACTTC
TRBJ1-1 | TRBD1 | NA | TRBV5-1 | CASSLGDRGTAARRTEAFF | TGCGCCAGCAGCCTAGGGGACAGGGGAACGGCCGCGAGGAGAACTGAAGCTTTCTTT
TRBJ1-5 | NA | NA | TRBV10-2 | CASSRGRGASNQPQHF | TGCGCCAGCAGTAGAGGGAGGGGGGCAAGCAATCAGCCCCAGCATTTT
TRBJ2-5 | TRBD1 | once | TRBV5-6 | CASSLPGQGETQYF | TGTGCCAGCAGCTTGCCGGGACAGGGAGAGACCCAGTACTTC
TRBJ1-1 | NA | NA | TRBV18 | CASLSTVNTEAFF | TGTGCCAGCCTTTCGACAGTGAACACTGAAGCTTTCTTT
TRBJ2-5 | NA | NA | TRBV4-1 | CASSHPGRRETQYF | TGCGCCAGCAGCCATCCCGGGAGACGGGAGACCCAGTACTTC
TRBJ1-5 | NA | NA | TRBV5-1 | CASSLGHSSNQPQHF | TGCGCCAGCAGCTTGGGACACAGTAGCAATCAGCCCCAGCATTTT
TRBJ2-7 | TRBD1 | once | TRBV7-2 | CASSFGQGTIYEQYF | TGTGCCAGCAGCTTTGGACAGGGGACAATCTACGAGCAGTACTTC
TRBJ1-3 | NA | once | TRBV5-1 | CASSFVPGSGNTIYF | TGCGCCAGCAGTTTTGTCCCAGGGTCTGGAAACACCATATATTTT
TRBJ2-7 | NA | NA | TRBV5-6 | CASSLYQVAYEQYF | TGTGCCAGCAGCTTGTACCAGGTGGCCTACGAGCAGTACTTC
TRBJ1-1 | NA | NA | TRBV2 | CASKSMRVNTEAFF | TGTGCCAGCAAGAGCATGAGGGTCAACACTGAAGCTTTCTTT
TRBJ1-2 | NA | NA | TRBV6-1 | CASSGHGGGIF | TGTGCCAGCAGTGGCCACGGGGGGGGAATCTTC
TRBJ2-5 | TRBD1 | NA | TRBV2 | CASSPDRGRGQETQYF | TGTGCCAGCAGCCCTGACAGGGGGCGAGGACAAGAGACCCAGTACTTC
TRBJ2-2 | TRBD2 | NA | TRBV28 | CASSSLSGGWTTGELFF | TGTGCCAGCAGCTCACTTTCCGGGGGGTGGACGACCGGGGAGCTGTTTTTT
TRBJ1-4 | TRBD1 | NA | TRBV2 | CASTPGQAGEKLFF | TGTGCCAGCACTCCGGGACAGGCGGGAGAAAAACTGTTTTTT
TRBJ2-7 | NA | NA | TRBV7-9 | CASSLAGDEQYF | TGTGCCAGCAGCCTGGCGGGTGACGAGCAGTACTTC
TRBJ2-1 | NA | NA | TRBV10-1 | CASSDPNGPGEQFF | TGCGCCAGCAGTGACCCGAACGGCCCAGGAGAGCAGTTCTTC
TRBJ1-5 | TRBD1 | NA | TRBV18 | CASSPDRGQPQHF | TGTGCCAGCTCCCCGGACAGGGGTCAGCCCCAGCATTTT
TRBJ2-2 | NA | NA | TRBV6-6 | CASSPKLYGELFF | TGTGCCAGCAGTCCTAAACTTTACGGGGAGCTGTTTTTT
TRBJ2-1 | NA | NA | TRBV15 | CATSTGYNEQFF | TGTGCCACCAGCACAGGATACAATGAGCAGTTCTTC
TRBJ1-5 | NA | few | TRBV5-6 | CASSSKPGSFQPQHF | TGTGCCAGCAGCTCAAAGCCAGGTTCTTTCCAGCCCCAGCATTTT
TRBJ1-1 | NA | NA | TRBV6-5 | CASSPNRGTEAFF | TGTGCCAGCAGTCCCAACCGGGGCACTGAAGCTTTCTTT
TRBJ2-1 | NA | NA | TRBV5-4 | CASSLKGGNNNEQFF | TGTGCCAGCAGCTTAAAAGGGGGAAATAACAATGAGCAGTTCTTC
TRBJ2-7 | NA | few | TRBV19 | CASSIEGSGEQYF | TGTGCCAGTAGTATCGAGGGATCCGGCGAGCAGTACTTC
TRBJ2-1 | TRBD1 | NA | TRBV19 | CASSIGQGAGNEQFF | TGTGCCAGTAGTATTGGCCAGGGGGCGGGGAATGAGCAGTTCTTC
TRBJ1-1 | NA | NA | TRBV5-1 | CASSLVVNTEAFF | TGCGCCAGCAGCTTGGTAGTGAACACTGAAGCTTTCTTT
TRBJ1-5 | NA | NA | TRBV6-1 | CASSELQGDQPQHF | TGTGCCAGCAGTGAGCTACAGGGAGATCAGCCCCAGCATTTT
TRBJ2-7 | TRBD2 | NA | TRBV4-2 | CASSPGLAASYEQYF | TGTGCCAGCAGCCCGGGACTAGCGGCCTCCTACGAGCAGTACTTC
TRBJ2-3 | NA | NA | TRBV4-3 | CASSQVANPDTQYF | TGCGCCAGCAGCCAAGTAGCCAACCCAGATACGCAGTATTTT
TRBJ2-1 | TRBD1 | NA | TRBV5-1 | CASSLAVGGTGGYNEQFF | TGCGCCAGCAGCTTGGCCGTGGGTGGGACAGGGGGCTACAATGAGCAGTTCTTC
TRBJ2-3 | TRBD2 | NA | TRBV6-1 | CASSGGLAASTDTQYF | TGTGCCAGCAGTGGGGGACTAGCGGCTAGCACAGATACGCAGTATTTT
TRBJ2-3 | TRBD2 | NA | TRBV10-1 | CASSSGGAGDTQYF | TGCGCCAGCAGCAGCGGGGGGGCCGGCGATACGCAGTATTTT
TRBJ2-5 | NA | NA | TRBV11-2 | CASSLDLRTEETQYF | TGTGCCAGCAGCTTAGATCTGAGAACAGAAGAGACCCAGTACTTC
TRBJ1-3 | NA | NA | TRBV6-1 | CASSERLGTTGNTIYF | TGTGCCAGCAGTGAAAGGTTAGGGACAACTGGAAACACCATATATTTT
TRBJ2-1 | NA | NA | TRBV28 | CASRLTVYNEQFF | TGTGCCAGCAGGTTGACAGTCTACAATGAGCAGTTCTTC
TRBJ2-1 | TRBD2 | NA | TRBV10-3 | CAIRDPLKAGEDIEQFF | TGTGCCATCAGGGACCCCCTAAAAGCGGGGGAGGATATTGAGCAGTTCTTC
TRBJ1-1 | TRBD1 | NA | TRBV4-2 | CASSQEAGGNTEAFF | TGTGCCAGCAGCCAAGAAGCAGGGGGAAACACTGAAGCTTTCTTT